A single sample gave rise to the 17 T cell receptor beta chains below, sequenced in a study of cytomegalovirus exposure and HLA in healthy donors. The PCR used 60 Vbeta and 13 Jbeta primers. Profiling relied on immunoSEQ multiplex PCR, and the TCRdb table lists in-frame clones only, not all of them. The sample consists of about 130,000 clones, about 85% of them appearing once. The sequenced material came from PBMCs. The receptor set was obtained from a boy aged 5-17 years in good health and CMV-seronegative.

The rearrangement joins TRBV19 to TRBJ1-2; D possibly corresponds to TRBD1 (6 bases). Trimming pared 6 bases from V and 8 bases from J, leaving 16 bases between. The CDR3 has 13 amino acids. CDR1 LNHDA and CDR2 SQIVND come from the germline V gene (reference sequence). As DNA, the CDR3 is TGTGCCAGTAGAGCCGGACAGCTCTGGGGCTACACCTTC. This translates into CASRAGQLWGYTF.

The table lists this clone with many counts. The chain recombines TRBV7-2 with TRBJ2-7; 11 bases map to TRBD2. The CDR3 is 14 amino acids. The V gene end was trimmed by 3 bases and the J gene end by 6 bases; junction bases not matched to a gene: 4. From germline, CDR1 is SGHTA and CDR2 FQGNSA. CDR3 coding DNA: TGTGCCAGCAGCTTCGATAGCGGGGGGGCCGAGCAGTACTTC. It is translated as CASSFDSGGAEQYF.

In its sample, this clone was seen once. The CDR3 DNA sequence: TGTGCCAGCATAGCGGGCCCTCAAGAGACCCAGTACTTC. This codes for CASIAGPQETQYF. The chain has TRBV5-6 and TRBJ2-5, with 7 bases fitting TRBD2. V lost 6 bases, J lost 2 bases, and 4 bases stayed unmatched. This CDR3 has 13 amino acids. Germline CDR1 and CDR2: SGHDT and YYEEEE.

The CDR3 DNA reads as TGTGCCAGTCAATCCGGGACTAGCGGGAGGGCACGGGAGACCCAGTACTTC. This translates into CASQSGTSGRARETQYF. The chain combines TRBV2 with TRBJ2-5, with TRBD2 matching over 16 bases. This CDR3 is 17 amino acids long. CDR1 SNHLY and CDR2 FYNNEI come from the germline V gene. Trimming took 9 bases from V and 5 from J; bases not matched to a gene: 12. Full variable domain (rest looked up from reference TRBV2 and TRBJ2-5): EPEVTQTPSHQVTQMGQEVILRCVPISNHLYFYWYRQILGQKVEFLVSFYNNEISEKSEIFDDQFSVERPDGSNFTLKIRSTKLEDSAMYFCASQSGTSGRARETQYFGPGTRLLVL.

The V and J genes are TRBV4-1 and TRBJ1-1, with 9 bases that match TRBD1. The CDR3 consists of 19 residues. Germline CDR1 reads MGHRA; CDR2 reads YSYEKL. Unmatched junction bases numbered 23, after V lost 6 bases and J lost 6 bases. As DNA, the CDR3 is TGCGCCAGCAGAATTCTACCGGGACAGGGAGTGCGAGACAGTTCTGAAGCTTTCTTT. Amino acid sequence: CASRILPGQGVRDSSEAFF.

V and J are TRBV29-1 and TRBJ2-3; D might be TRBD2 (6 bases). The CDR3 is made up of 14 amino acids. With 6 bases removed from V and 3 bases from J, the gap between germline ends came to 16 bases. Germline V gene sequence: CDR1 SQVTM, CDR2 ANQGSEA. Here the CDR3 reads CSVTVGGITDTQYF. CDR3 in DNA: TGCAGCGTGACGGTGGGGGGAATAACAGATACGCAGTATTTT.

The chain recombines TRBV27 with TRBJ1-2; perhaps TRBD1 as D (6 bases). Germline V gives CDR1 MNHEY, CDR2 SMNVEV (reference sequence). Trimming shortened V by 4 bases and J by 8 bases, and 17 bases separated the two germline ends. This CDR3 is built from 14 residues. CDR3 bases: TGTGCCAGCAGTTCCGCTGGGGGCGGGAGAGGCTACACCTTC. Translation gives CASSSAGGGRGYTF.

The chain is built from TRBV18 and TRBJ1-4; D perhaps matches TRBD1 (5 bases). Germline CDR1 KGHSH, CDR2 LQKENI. This CDR3 spans 13 amino acids. Trimming cost V 4 bases and J 8 bases, with 11 bases left between them. The CDR3 loop is CASSRGTSEKLFF. CDR3 coding DNA: TGTGCCAGCTCACGCGGGACGTCCGAAAAACTGTTTTTT.

This rearrangement joins TRBV2 to TRBJ2-1; the D is unclear. Germline V gives CDR1 SNHLY, CDR2 FYNNEI. The V end lost 3 bases, the J end lost 5 bases, and 11 bases lay between the germline ends. CDR3 length equals 14 residues. The CDR3 spells CASSDKRSDNEQFF. CDR3 coding DNA: TGTGCCAGCAGTGACAAACGATCGGACAATGAGCAGTTCTTC.

This chain uses TRBV6-1 with TRBJ2-7, with TRBD1 identical over 7 bases. Germline V lookup: CDR1 MNHNS, CDR2 SASEGT. V was clipped by 0 bases and J by 3 bases; unmatched bases: 5. The CDR3 extends over 15 amino acids. The CDR3 loop reads CASSEATGQGYEQYF. The CDR3 DNA reads TGTGCCAGCAGTGAAGCGACAGGGCAAGGCTACGAGCAGTACTTC.

V and J are TRBV5-6 and TRBJ1-1; 7 nucleotides match TRBD1. V shed 2 bases and J 8 bases; nucleotides not matched to a gene: 12. Germline V CDR1 and CDR2: SGHDT, YYEEEE. This CDR3 has 15 residues. CDR3 sequence (DNA): TGTGCCAGCAGCTTTTCAATACAGGGGAATGGCGAAGCTTTCTTT. Translated, it gives CASSFSIQGNGEAFF.

A single count supports this clone. The J gene is TRBJ1-5, the V gene TRBV27, with D hard to call. The CDR3 is 15 amino acids. V was pared by 3 bases and J by 6 bases, with 15 bases between. From germline, CDR1 is MNHEY and CDR2 SMNVEV (reference sequence). Written as DNA, the CDR3 is TGTGCCAGCAGTTTGGCCGCCGGGATCGGTCAGCCCCAGCATTTT. This codes for CASSLAAGIGQPQHF.

The V and J genes are TRBV11-3 and TRBJ2-2, with 10 nucleotides matching TRBD2. Germline CDR1 SGHNT, CDR2 YENEEA. The V and J ends lost 2 bases and 6 bases, in that order; junction bases with no gene match: 6. CDR3 length equals 16 residues. CDR3 amino acids: CASSLSSGRVSGELFF. The CDR3 nucleotides are TGTGCCAGCAGCTTATCCAGCGGGAGGGTGTCCGGGGAGCTGTTTTTT.

The chain is built from TRBV7-2 and TRBJ2-2, with 7 bases aligning to TRBD1. J lost 0 bases, V lost 5 bases, and 3 bases had no gene match. Germline V gene lookup returns CDR1 SGHTA and CDR2 FQGNSA. The CDR3 runs to 15 residues. CDR3 DNA sequence: TGTGCCAGCAGCCGGACAGGTGCGAACACCGGGGAGCTGTTTTTT. This gives the protein CASSRTGANTGELFF.

This clone has a handful of counts. V gene TRBV7-9 combines with J gene TRBJ1-4; D is perhaps TRBD1 (6 bases). Germline V gene data show CDR1 as SEHNR and CDR2 as FQNEAQ (reference sequence). The V end was cut by 6 bases, the J end by 1 base, with 12 bases between. This CDR3 has 15 amino acids. CDR3 loop: CASSYRVLTNEKLFF. The CDR3 DNA follows: TGTGCCAGCAGTTACAGGGTGTTAACTAATGAAAAACTGTTTTTT.

V is TRBV25-1 and J is TRBJ2-1; D not resolved. Trimming stripped 4 bases from V and 6 bases from J, with 13 bases between. This CDR3 comprises 14 residues. Germline V CDR1 and CDR2: MGHDK, SYGVNS. Here the CDR3 reads CASSVAGASNEQFF. The CDR3 DNA reads as TGTGCCAGCAGTGTCGCCGGAGCGAGCAATGAGCAGTTCTTC.

The chain links TRBV7-8 to TRBJ1-5; TRBD1 aligns across 7 bases. The CDR3 length is 15 residues. V shed 3 bases, J shed 1 base, and the junction held 3 bases outside the gene matches. CDR1 is SGHVS, CDR2 FQNEAQ, per germline. CDR3 nucleotides: TGTGCCAGCAGCTTTGCACAGGGGAGCAATCAGCCCCAGCATTTT. This encodes CASSFAQGSNQPQHF.